This T cell receptor beta chain was sequenced for a study of blood T cell repertoires in COVID-19. Overall study context: Italy, Spain and the United States were the sources of the convalescent and acute COVID-19 samples. The analysed material was cDNA or gDNA that came from T cells, B-cell-depleted T cells, or PBMCs.

The J segment lost 5 bases and the V segment lost 11 bases, leaving 11 bases of the junction unmatched. Germline V gene sequence: CDR1 LNHDA, CDR2 SQIVND (reference sequence). The CDR3 spans 14 residues. Cohort 3 recovery required two negative PCRs, clearance, or symptom resolution. Methods used by the authors: Cell counts per sample came from amplifying reference gene primers. TCRdb's copy holds only in-frame clones and misses some; the assay was immunoSEQ multiplex PCR. V and J calls and clone size are those listed in that table; D and trimming were worked out from the DNA. The sample holds 300,000 or so clones; roughly 87% are singletons and the top ten take approximately 1%.

Sequenced input: PBMCs or T cells enriched from blood (not recorded which). This TCR was sampled from a woman aged 30 to 39 who had recovered from COVID-19. V usage is TRBV19 and J usage is TRBJ2-3; 9 positions match TRBD2. This CDR3 is CAAGLAGFLDTQYF. CDR3 coding DNA: TGTGCCGCCGGGCTAGCGGGATTCTTAGATACGCAGTATTTT.